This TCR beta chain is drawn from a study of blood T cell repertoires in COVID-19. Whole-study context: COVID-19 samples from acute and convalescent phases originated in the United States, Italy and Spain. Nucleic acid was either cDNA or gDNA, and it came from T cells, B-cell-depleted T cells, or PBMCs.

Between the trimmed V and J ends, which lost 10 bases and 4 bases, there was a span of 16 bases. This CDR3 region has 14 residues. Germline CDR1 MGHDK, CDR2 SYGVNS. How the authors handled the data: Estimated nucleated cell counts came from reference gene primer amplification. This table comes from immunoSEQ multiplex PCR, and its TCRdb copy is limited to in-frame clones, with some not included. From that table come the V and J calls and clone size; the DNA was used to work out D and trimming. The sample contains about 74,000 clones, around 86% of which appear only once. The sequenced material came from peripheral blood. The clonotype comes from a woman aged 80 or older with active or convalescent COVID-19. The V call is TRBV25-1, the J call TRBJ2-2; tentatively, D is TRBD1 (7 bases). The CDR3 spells CATLRQGGTGELFF. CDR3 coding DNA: TGTGCCACCCTCAGACAGGGAGGCACCGGGGAGCTGTTTTTT.